Below are 9 T cell receptor beta chains sequenced from a single sample in a study of T cell repertoires in cytomegalovirus infection. These receptors lack a known antigen. TCRdb reprocessed the reads with MiXCR, giving one entry per CDR3 protein. Among a few hundred thousand distinct CDR3 sequences listed, about 27% were seen once. Sample: cultured PBMCs, taken from culture after CMV antigen stimulation. The receptors originated from a human donor in good health (CMV status not recorded). Some clones in this sample may be carry-over from other donors' samples.

The chain uses TRBV7-9 and TRBJ1-1; D is perhaps TRBD1 (5 bases). Germline CDR1 and CDR2: SEHNR and FQNEAQ (reference sequence). The V and J ends lost 5 bases and 7 bases respectively, with 17 bases between them. This CDR3 comprises 14 residues. The CDR3 region is CASSPLASRGEAFF. The DNA of the CDR3 is TGTGCCAGCAGCCCCTTAGCCTCAAGGGGTGAAGCTTTCTTT.

This clonotype was found a few times. V usage is TRBV20-1 and J usage is TRBJ1-1; tentative D call: TRBD1 (5 bases). Germline-derived CDR1 and CDR2 are DFQATT and SNEGSKA (reference sequence). The CDR3 loop spans 13 amino acids. The germline V and J ends were trimmed by 1 base and 2 bases, with 8 bases remaining between them. For the CDR3, the DNA is TGCAGTGCTAGAGGGGGCCCAAACACTGAAGCTTTCTTT. Protein: CSARGGPNTEAFF.

The V gene is TRBV30, the J gene TRBJ2-7; perhaps D is TRBD1 or TRBD2 (5 bases each). Trimming removed 2 bases from V and 0 bases from J, with 11 bases in between. The germline gives CDR1 GTSNPN, CDR2 SVGIG (reference sequence). The CDR3 spans 14 residues. The CDR3 loop reads CAWSLGTASYEQYF. In nucleotides, the CDR3 is TGTGCCTGGAGTCTCGGGACCGCCTCCTACGAGCAGTACTTC. Full variable domain (missing parts from reference TRBV30 and TRBJ2-7): SQTIHQWPATLVQPVGSPLSLECTVEGTSNPNLYWYRQAAGRGLQLLFYSVGIGQISSEVPQNLSASRPQDRQFILSSKKLLLSDSGFYLCAWSLGTASYEQYFGPGTRLTVT.

This clonotype was detected only a few times. V and J are TRBV4-2 and TRBJ2-2; possibly TRBD1 or TRBD2 for D (6 bases each). Germline assignment: CDR1 LGHNA and CDR2 YNFKEQ. The ends were cut back, 0 bases at V and 9 bases at J, with 8 bases in the middle. This CDR3 has 13 amino acids. CDR3: CASSQDGGRELFF. As DNA, the CDR3 is TGTGCCAGCAGCCAAGATGGGGGGCGGGAGCTGTTTTTT.

This clonotype has just a few counts. V gene TRBV18 combines with J gene TRBJ1-2, with D hard to call. The CDR3 runs to 13 residues. V shed 6 bases and J shed 6 bases, with 14 bases lying between them. Germline-derived CDR1 and CDR2 are KGHSH and LQKENI. CDR3 nucleotides: TGTGCCAGCTCTCCGGACGCTTCTCATGGCTACACCTTC. Its protein is CASSPDASHGYTF.

The CDR3 nucleotides are TGTGCCAGCAGCCCACTCCCGGGGGCGAACACCGGGGAGCTGTTTTTT. This sequence encodes CASSPLPGANTGELFF. The chain joins TRBV14 to TRBJ2-2, with D perhaps matching TRBD2 (6 bases). V was trimmed by 4 bases and J by 0 bases, leaving 12 bases between them. CDR3 length: 16 residues. Germline V gives CDR1 SGHDN, CDR2 FVKESK.

This rearrangement joins TRBV14 to TRBJ2-5, with 10 bases lining up with TRBD1. Per germline, CDR1 SGHDN and CDR2 FVKESK. J gave up 8 bases and V 6 bases, and 9 bases lay outside the gene matches. The CDR3 contains 14 residues. CDR3 sequence: CASRRQGADVTQYF. CDR3 nucleotide sequence: TGTGCCAGCAGACGACAGGGGGCCGACGTAACCCAGTACTTC.

The chain is built from TRBV7-2 and TRBJ2-2; 8 nucleotides align to TRBD1. CDR1 is SGHTA, CDR2 FQGNSA, per germline. Germline trimming cut 3 bases from V and 4 bases from J; bases unmatched to any gene: 4. The CDR3 extends over 15 amino acids. The CDR3 coding sequence is TGTGCCAGCAGCTTGACAGGGGATAGCACCGGGGAGCTGTTTTTT. Its translation: CASSLTGDSTGELFF.

This clonotype showed up many times. The chain carries TRBV12-3 or TRBV12-4 and TRBJ2-2; perhaps D is TRBD1 or TRBD2 (5 bases each). The V and J ends lost 5 bases and 5 bases respectively, with 12 bases between them. The CDR3 runs 14 residues. DNA for the CDR3: TGTGCCAGCAGTACCCTGGGGGAGACCGGGGAGCTGTTTTTT. It encodes CASSTLGETGELFF.